The rows below give T cell receptor beta chains drawn from one sample of a study of blood T cell repertoires in COVID-19. Assay: immunoSEQ multiplex PCR; the TCRdb copy retains only in-frame clones and omits some. The sample carries about 70,000 clones, roughly 84% recorded once. Source material: peripheral blood. These receptors all come from a man aged 30 to 39 with COVID-19, enrolled during active disease. Both conserved end residues are part of each CDR3. A D gene is named only where the DNA matches it firmly. The size field is filled for only some rows; it gives once, few, many or a size class.

clone_size: -
v_call: TRBV2
d_call: TRBD2
j_call: TRBJ2-1
cdr3_aa: CARKTSGREQFF
cdr3_nt: TGTGCCCGAAAGACTAGCGGGCGTGAGCAGTTCTTC

clone_size: -
v_call: TRBV11-3
d_call: -
j_call: TRBJ2-1
cdr3_aa: CASSEQGGEQFF
cdr3_nt: TGTGCCAGCAGCGAACAGGGTGGCGAGCAGTTCTTC

clone_size: -
v_call: TRBV2
d_call: TRBD1
j_call: TRBJ1-5
cdr3_aa: CASSQGTGGLLWQPQHF
cdr3_nt: TGTGCCAGCAGTCAGGGGACAGGGGGCCTCCTTTGGCAGCCCCAGCATTTT

clone_size: -
v_call: TRBV6-5
d_call: TRBD1
j_call: TRBJ1-6
cdr3_aa: CASKGGSRNSPLHF
cdr3_nt: TGTGCCAGCAAAGGGGGCAGCCGAAATTCACCCCTCCACTTT

clone_size: -
v_call: TRBV3-1/TRBV3-2
d_call: -
j_call: TRBJ2-7
cdr3_aa: CASSQEGGGGREQYF
cdr3_nt: TGTGCCAGCAGCCAAGAGGGGGGTGGAGGGCGCGAGCAGTACTTC

clone_size: -
v_call: TRBV4-2
d_call: -
j_call: TRBJ1-5
cdr3_aa: CASSARVSNQPQHF
cdr3_nt: TGTGCCAGCAGCGCACGGGTGAGCAATCAGCCCCAGCATTTT

clone_size: -
v_call: TRBV7-9
d_call: -
j_call: TRBJ1-4
cdr3_aa: CASSLATGPTNEKLFF
cdr3_nt: TGTGCCAGCAGCTTAGCAACAGGGCCCACTAATGAAAAACTGTTTTTT

clone_size: -
v_call: TRBV14
d_call: TRBD1
j_call: TRBJ2-7
cdr3_aa: CASSQGGTGPSSYEQYF
cdr3_nt: TGTGCCAGCAGCCAAGGCGGGACAGGGCCGAGCTCCTACGAGCAGTACTTC

clone_size: -
v_call: TRBV28
d_call: -
j_call: TRBJ2-7
cdr3_aa: CATRTEGTDEQYF
cdr3_nt: TGTGCCACCCGCACGGAGGGGACTGACGAGCAGTACTTC

clone_size: -
v_call: TRBV11-2
d_call: -
j_call: TRBJ2-7
cdr3_aa: CASSLIQGGQYF
cdr3_nt: TGTGCCAGCAGCTTGATACAAGGGGGGCAGTACTTC

clone_size: -
v_call: TRBV9
d_call: -
j_call: TRBJ2-3
cdr3_aa: CASSVGGADTQYF
cdr3_nt: TGTGCCAGCAGCGTAGGCGGGGCAGATACGCAGTATTTT

clone_size: -
v_call: TRBV12-3/TRBV12-4
d_call: TRBD1
j_call: TRBJ1-1
cdr3_aa: CASNTGGGSEAFF
cdr3_nt: TGTGCCAGCAATACAGGGGGCGGATCTGAAGCTTTCTTT

clone_size: -
v_call: TRBV19
d_call: -
j_call: TRBJ2-3
cdr3_aa: CASSGERGRTIFDTQYF
cdr3_nt: TGTGCCAGTAGCGGCGAAAGAGGGCGAACGATTTTTGATACGCAGTATTTT

clone_size: -
v_call: TRBV18
d_call: TRBD2
j_call: TRBJ2-7
cdr3_aa: CASSPGLAGGPVPEQYF
cdr3_nt: TGTGCCAGCTCACCGGGACTAGCGGGAGGGCCGGTCCCCGAGCAGTACTTC

clone_size: -
v_call: TRBV3-1/TRBV3-2
d_call: TRBD2
j_call: TRBJ2-1
cdr3_aa: CASSLGLAGGSGNEQFF
cdr3_nt: TGTGCCAGCAGCCTCGGACTAGCGGGAGGGTCGGGCAATGAGCAGTTCTTC

clone_size: -
v_call: TRBV28
d_call: -
j_call: TRBJ2-5
cdr3_aa: CASSFEAGMGQETQYF
cdr3_nt: TGTGCCAGCAGTTTCGAGGCGGGGATGGGACAAGAGACCCAGTACTTC

clone_size: -
v_call: TRBV9
d_call: TRBD1
j_call: TRBJ1-1
cdr3_aa: CASKQGVENTEAFF
cdr3_nt: TGTGCCAGCAAACAGGGGGTTGAGAACACTGAAGCTTTCTTT

clone_size: once
v_call: TRBV18
d_call: TRBD2
j_call: TRBJ2-7
cdr3_aa: CASSPPSGARNYEQYF
cdr3_nt: TGTGCCAGCTCACCACCGAGCGGGGCCCGGAATTACGAGCAGTACTTC

clone_size: -
v_call: TRBV6-5
d_call: TRBD2
j_call: TRBJ2-1
cdr3_aa: CATEGAGVNEQFF
cdr3_nt: TGTGCCACTGAAGGGGCGGGAGTAAATGAGCAGTTCTTC

clone_size: -
v_call: TRBV28
d_call: TRBD1
j_call: TRBJ2-4
cdr3_aa: CASSLAGTEGPVAIQYF
cdr3_nt: TGTGCCAGCAGTCTCGCCGGGACAGAGGGTCCCGTTGCCATTCAGTACTTC

clone_size: -
v_call: TRBV19
d_call: -
j_call: TRBJ1-6
cdr3_aa: CASSIGPVEAPLHF
cdr3_nt: TGTGCCAGTAGTATCGGCCCCGTTGAGGCACCCCTCCACTTT

clone_size: -
v_call: TRBV9
d_call: TRBD2
j_call: TRBJ2-1
cdr3_aa: CASSVDSGRAEQFF
cdr3_nt: TGTGCCAGCAGCGTAGATAGCGGGAGGGCCGAGCAGTTCTTC

clone_size: -
v_call: TRBV6-5
d_call: -
j_call: TRBJ2-7
cdr3_aa: CASSRSGPYYEQYF
cdr3_nt: TGTGCCAGCAGCCGAAGCGGACCCTACTACGAGCAGTACTTC

clone_size: -
v_call: TRBV19
d_call: TRBD1
j_call: TRBJ1-1
cdr3_aa: CASSLPGQANTEAFF
cdr3_nt: TGTGCCAGTAGTCTACCCGGACAGGCGAACACTGAAGCTTTCTTT